Below are 9 T cell receptor beta chains sequenced from a single sample in a study of T cell repertoires in cytomegalovirus infection. From the reads, TCRdb called clonotypes with MiXCR, one entry per CDR3 protein. Seen here are about 740,000 distinct CDR3 sequences, 35% observed once, and the top ten hold 2.5% to 3.5%. Sequenced material: PBMCs. The receptors were gathered from a human donor in good health (CMV status not recorded). Some clones in this sample may be carry-over from other donors' samples.

This clonotype was observed many times. The chain uses TRBV19 and TRBJ1-5; D remains ambiguous. The CDR3 spans 17 residues. CDR1 LNHDA and CDR2 SQIVND come from the germline V gene (reference sequence). The ends were cut back, 6 bases at V and 0 bases at J, with 18 bases in the middle. The chain's CDR3 is CASRNLVTRISNQPQHF. CDR3 bases: TGTGCCAGTAGGAACCTTGTGACACGAATTAGCAATCAGCCCCAGCATTTT.

This clonotype was found a few times. The gene calls are TRBV7-2 and TRBJ2-7; D gene uncertain. The CDR3 sequence is 15 residues long. Deletions cut 1 base from V and 3 bases from J, with 13 bases between. Germline loops: CDR1 SGHTA, CDR2 FQGNSA. CDR3 bases: TGTGCCAGCAGCTTAGAAGGGTCCCGCTACTACGAGCAGTACTTC. Translated: CASSLEGSRYYEQYF.

The chain combines TRBV20-1 with TRBJ1-1; weak D call: TRBD1 (6 bases). Germline CDR1 reads DFQATT; CDR2 reads SNEGSKA (reference sequence). Trimming left V 1 base short and J 4 bases short, with 19 bases between. This CDR3 has 16 amino acids. The CDR3 region has the DNA TGCAGTGCTAGAGTGGGGAGGACAGATCGGGTCACTGAAGCTTTCTTT. It is translated as CSARVGRTDRVTEAFF.

J is TRBJ2-2 and V is TRBV19; tentative D call: TRBD1 (5 bases). CDR1 LNHDA and CDR2 SQIVND come from the germline V gene (reference sequence). The CDR3 extends over 17 amino acids. V gave up 9 bases and J gave up 2 bases, with 22 bases separating them. The CDR3 DNA reads TGTGCCAGCACCAATACAGGCGCAACCCCCAACACCGGGGAGCTGTTTTTT. Translation: CASTNTGATPNTGELFF.

This rearrangement joins TRBV7-3 to TRBJ2-3, with 12 bases that match TRBD2. The CDR3 contains 17 residues. With V trimmed by 6 bases and J by 0 bases, 7 bases remained unmatched. CDR1 is SGHTA and CDR2 is FQGTGA in the germline V gene. The chain's CDR3 is CASRRTSGAFSTDTQYF. The CDR3 nucleotides read TGTGCCAGCAGGCGGACTAGCGGGGCATTTAGCACAGATACGCAGTATTTT.

This clonotype showed up just a few times. The rearrangement uses TRBV5-1 and TRBJ1-5; the match to TRBD1 covers 9 bases. Germline V gene sequence: CDR1 SGHRS, CDR2 YFSETQ. The CDR3 covers 13 residues. Trimming cost V 7 bases and J 6 bases; bases outside gene matches: 5. CDR3 in DNA: TGCGCCAGCCGGACAGGGGATGGTCAGCCCCAGCATTTT. Amino acids: CASRTGDGQPQHF.

Details on this clonotype: Germline and junction disagree at one end, which may indicate a read error. The chain has TRBV24-1 and TRBJ2-1; D ambiguous. Germline CDR1 and CDR2: KGHDR and SFDVKD. This CDR3 spans 17 amino acids. The CDR3 is CAPSDGNLEAGSHEQFF. The DNA of the CDR3 is TGTGCCCCCAGTGATGGAAACCTCGAGGCAGGAAGCCATGAGCAGTTCTTC.

The chain uses TRBV7-9 and TRBJ1-2; TRBD1 might be the D (5 bases). Germline lookup yields CDR1 SEHNR and CDR2 FQNEAQ (reference sequence). The V end was cut by 6 bases, the J end by 8 bases, with 25 bases between. This CDR3 has 16 amino acids. The CDR3 DNA reads TGTGCCAGCAGATCAATCAACCCAGGGTATTTGGGCGGCTACACCTTC. Its translation is CASRSINPGYLGGYTF.

Note on this clonotype: Because the CDR3 is missing its conserved closing phenylalanine or tryptophan, this is likely a read error. The J gene is TRBJ2-1, the V gene TRBV3-1; TRBD2 is a possible D gene (5 bases). CDR1 is LGHDT and CDR2 is YNNKEL in the germline V gene (reference sequence). V lost 6 bases to trimming and J lost 6 bases, with 27 bases between them. This CDR3 comprises 18 residues. The CDR3 here is CASSPFLTQAWTGNEQFL. The CDR3 DNA follows: TGTGCCAGCAGTCCTTTTTTGACTCAAGCGTGGACTGGCAATGAGCAGTTCTTA.